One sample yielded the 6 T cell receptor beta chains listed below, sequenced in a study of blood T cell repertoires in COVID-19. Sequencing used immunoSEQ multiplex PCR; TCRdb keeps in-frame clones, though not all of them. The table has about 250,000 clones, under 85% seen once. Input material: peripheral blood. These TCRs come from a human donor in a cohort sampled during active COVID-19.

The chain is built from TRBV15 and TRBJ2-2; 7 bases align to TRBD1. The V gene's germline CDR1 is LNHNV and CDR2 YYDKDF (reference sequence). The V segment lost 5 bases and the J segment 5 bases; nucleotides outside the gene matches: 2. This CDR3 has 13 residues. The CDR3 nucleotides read TGTGCCACCAGCGGCAGGGGGACCGGGGAGCTGTTTTTT. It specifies CATSGRGTGELFF. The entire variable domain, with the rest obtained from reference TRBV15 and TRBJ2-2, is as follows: DAMVIQNPRYQVTQFGKPVTLSCSQTLNHNVMYWYQQKSSQAPKLLFHYYDKDFNNEADTPDNFQSRRPNTSFCFLDIRSPGLGDTAMYLCATSGRGTGELFFGEGSRLTVL.

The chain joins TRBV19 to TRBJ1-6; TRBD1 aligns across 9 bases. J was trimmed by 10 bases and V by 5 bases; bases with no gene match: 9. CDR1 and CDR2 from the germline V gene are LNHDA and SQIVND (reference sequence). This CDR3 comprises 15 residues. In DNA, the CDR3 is TGTGCCAGTAGTCCGGGACAGGGCGGAGAATCACCCCTCCACTTT. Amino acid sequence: CASSPGQGGESPLHF.

In nucleotides, the CDR3 is TGTGCCAGCAGTCTCGACAGGGGATCCAATCAGCCCCAGCATTTT. Translation gives CASSLDRGSNQPQHF. The chain links TRBV6-5 to TRBJ1-5; 8 positions agree with TRBD1. This CDR3 is 15 amino acids long. Looked up from germline, CDR1 is MNHEY and CDR2 is SVGAGI. Unmatched junction bases numbered 6, after V lost 5 bases and J lost 3 bases.

The CDR3 spells CASSTDRWDQPQHF. The CDR3 DNA follows: TGTGCCAGTAGCACGGACAGGTGGGATCAGCCCCAGCATTTT. The chain has TRBV19 and TRBJ1-5; 7 bases line up with TRBD1. The V segment lost 6 bases and the J segment 5 bases; nucleotides outside the gene matches: 7. Germline CDR1 and CDR2: LNHDA and SQIVND (reference sequence). The CDR3 runs 14 residues.

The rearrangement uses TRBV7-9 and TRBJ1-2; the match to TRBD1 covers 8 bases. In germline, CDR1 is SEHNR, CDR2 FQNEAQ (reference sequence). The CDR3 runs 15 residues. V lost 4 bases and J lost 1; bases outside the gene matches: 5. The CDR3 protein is CASSSGTGFNYGYTF. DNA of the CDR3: TGTGCCAGCAGCTCCGGGACAGGATTTAACTATGGCTACACCTTC.

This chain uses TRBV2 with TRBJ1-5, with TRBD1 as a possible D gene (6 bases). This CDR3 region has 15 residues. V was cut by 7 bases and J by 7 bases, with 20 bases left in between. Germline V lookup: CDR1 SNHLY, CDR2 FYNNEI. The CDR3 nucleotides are TGTGCCAGCACGGCAGGGGATTTGTTTGGGCAGCCCCAGCATTTT. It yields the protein CASTAGDLFGQPQHF.